The 27 T cell receptor beta chains in this list originate from one sample, sequenced in a study of human T cells and chemical hapten exposure. Indicated time point: patch test 1, 2 weeks after DPC sensitization. Stated treatment: therapeutic diphenylcyclopropenone sensitization with weekly scalp DPC. TCRdb reanalysed the RACE reads using MiXCR and keeps one entry per CDR3 protein. The table has some 380,000 distinct CDR3 sequences, approximately 4.4% seen once. This specimen consisted of whole blood, obtained in connection with sensitization to the hapten diphenylcyclopropenone (DPC). The receptors were gathered from a woman aged 50 to 60 with alopecia areata. Some clones in this sample may be carry-over from other donors' samples.

The sample holds many counts of this clonotype. This rearrangement joins TRBV28 to TRBJ1-1; D unclear. Germline V gene data show CDR1 as MDHEN and CDR2 as SYDVKM. The ends were cut back, 6 bases at V and 0 bases at J, with 5 bases in the middle. The CDR3 loop spans 12 amino acids. CDR3 coding DNA: TGTGCCAGCAGCTTGGTGAACACTGAAGCTTTCTTT. It codes for CASSLVNTEAFF.

This clonotype was detected ten times or more. The chain is built from TRBV7-9 and TRBJ2-3; D possibly corresponds to TRBD1 (6 bases). The CDR3 is made up of 16 amino acids. V gave up 0 bases and J gave up 5 bases, with 15 bases separating them. Germline V CDR1 and CDR2: SEHNR, FQNEAQ (reference sequence). CDR3 DNA: TGTGCCAGCAGCTTAGCGGGGGCCCGGCATGGAGATACGCAGTATTTT. Protein sequence: CASSLAGARHGDTQYF.

In this sample, this clonotype turned up a few times. The V and J genes are TRBV5-8 and TRBJ2-6; the D call may be TRBD1 or TRBD2 (6 bases each). Trimming shortened V by 2 bases and J by 2 bases, and 14 bases separated the two germline ends. Germline V gene lookup returns CDR1 SGHTS and CDR2 YDEGEE. The CDR3 extends over 17 amino acids. CDR3 nucleotides: TGTGCCAGCAGCTTACAGTGGGGGGCTCCTGGGGCCAACGTCCTGACTTTC. Amino acids: CASSLQWGAPGANVLTF.

This clonotype has a count of ten or more. The chain employs TRBV4-2 and TRBJ1-2; no clear D gene. The CDR3 has 15 amino acids. V lost 0 bases, J lost 3 bases, and 11 bases lay in between. Germline V gene lookup returns CDR1 LGHNA and CDR2 YNFKEQ. The CDR3 loop is CASSQDLKGDYGYTF. CDR3 nucleotide sequence: TGTGCCAGCAGCCAAGATCTTAAGGGAGACTATGGCTACACCTTC.

This clonotype showed up many times. The chain employs TRBV29-1 and TRBJ2-2; D unresolved. This CDR3 spans 13 amino acids. V was clipped by 4 bases and J by 3 bases, with 9 bases between them. Germline assignment: CDR1 SQVTM and CDR2 ANQGSEA. Written as DNA, the CDR3 is TGCAGCGTTGCACTGATAGACACCGGGGAGCTGTTTTTT. Translation gives CSVALIDTGELFF.

V is TRBV13 and J is TRBJ2-1, with TRBD2 identical over 10 bases. CDR1 PRHDT and CDR2 FYEKMQ come from the germline V gene (reference sequence). The CDR3 has 16 amino acids. V was clipped by 0 bases and J by 10 bases; unmatched bases: 9. CDR3 in DNA: TGTGCCAGCAGCTTAGGCTGGGCTAGCGGGGGAGGAGAGCAGTTCTTC. Amino acids: CASSLGWASGGGEQFF.

This clonotype has at least ten counts. The rearrangement joins TRBV10-2 to TRBJ1-5; D perhaps matches TRBD1 (5 bases). The CDR3 has 14 amino acids. The V gene lost 0 bases and the J gene lost 7 bases, with 10 bases spanning the gap. The germline gives CDR1 WSHSY, CDR2 SAAADI. The CDR3 DNA follows: TGCGCCAGCAGTGAGTCGGGGGGGGACCAGCCCCAGCATTTT. Translated: CASSESGGDQPQHF.

In its sample, this clonotype was seen many times. This chain links TRBV10-3 with TRBJ1-1; perhaps TRBD1 as D (6 bases). The V and J ends lost 9 bases and 0 bases respectively, with 11 bases between them. The CDR3 sequence is 13 residues long. The germline V gene encodes CDR1 ENHRY and CDR2 SYGVKD. The CDR3 loop is CAIQGGMNTEAFF. CDR3 nucleotides: TGTGCCATACAGGGAGGTATGAACACTGAAGCTTTCTTT.

This clonotype showed up many times. This chain joins TRBV28 and TRBJ1-1; D is undetermined. Trimming removed 2 bases from V and 4 bases from J, with 5 bases in between. This CDR3 region has 12 residues. CDR1 MDHEN and CDR2 SYDVKM come from the germline V gene. The CDR3 sequence: CASSLKTTEAFF. The CDR3 coding sequence is TGTGCCAGCAGTTTAAAGACCACTGAAGCTTTCTTT.

This clonotype has only a few counts. V gene TRBV6-5 combines with J gene TRBJ1-5; D may be TRBD1 (5 bases). The ends were cut back, 1 base at V and 7 bases at J, with 8 bases in the middle. The CDR3 consists of 13 residues. The germline gives CDR1 MNHEY, CDR2 SVGAGI. CDR3 loop: CASSYFRGQPQHF. CDR3 bases: TGTGCCAGCAGTTACTTCCGGGGCCAGCCCCAGCATTTT.

This clonotype was counted only a few times. The rearrangement links TRBV20-1 to TRBJ1-5; D is uncertain. The germline V and J ends were trimmed by 3 bases and 0 bases, with 6 bases remaining between them. This CDR3 has 13 residues. The germline V gene has CDR1 DFQATT and CDR2 SNEGSKA (reference sequence). The CDR3 DNA follows: TGCAGTGCTAGGGGCAATAGCAATCAGCCCCAGCATTTT. This translates into CSARGNSNQPQHF.

This clonotype was recorded a few times. V is TRBV20-1 and J is TRBJ2-1; 10 nucleotides align to TRBD2. Per the germline V gene, CDR1 is DFQATT and CDR2 is SNEGSKA (reference sequence). Germline trimming cut 5 bases from V and 2 bases from J; bases unmatched to any gene: 3. This CDR3 comprises 14 residues. The CDR3 bases are TGCAGTGCTCCCGGGACTAGCGCCTACAATGAGCAGTTCTTC. Translated: CSAPGTSAYNEQFF.

This clonotype was recorded many times. The V gene is TRBV4-3, the J gene TRBJ2-7, with D perhaps matching TRBD1 or TRBD2 (6 bases each). Germline V gene sequence: CDR1 LGHNA, CDR2 YSLEER. This CDR3 region has 15 residues. V lost 4 bases, J lost 7 bases, and 20 bases lay in between. The CDR3 DNA follows: TGCGCCAGCAGCCCAGGGACTCTACTAGGGGGAGAGCAGTACTTC. This encodes CASSPGTLLGGEQYF.

This chain connects TRBV12-3 or TRBV12-4 to TRBJ1-4; D uncertain. The CDR3 spans 14 residues. V lost 6 bases to trimming and J lost 4 bases, with 12 bases between them. CDR3 region: CASRMGGLNEKLFF. Written as DNA, the CDR3 is TGTGCCAGCAGGATGGGCGGCCTTAATGAAAAACTGTTTTTT.

This clonotype was detected many times. The rearrangement uses TRBV30 and TRBJ2-2; D perhaps matches TRBD2 (7 bases). CDR3 size: 14 residues. Germline V gene lookup returns CDR1 GTSNPN and CDR2 SVGIG (reference sequence). With 3 bases removed from V and 6 bases from J, the gap between germline ends came to 14 bases. The CDR3 is CAWSLGGGSGELFF. The CDR3 DNA sequence: TGTGCCTGGAGCCTAGGGGGGGGCTCCGGGGAGCTGTTTTTT.

Concerning this clonotype itself: A much bigger clone sits one base away, suggesting this may be a read error. The genes are TRBV6-5 and TRBJ1-1, with D unresolved. CDR1 MNHEY and CDR2 SVGAGI come from the germline V gene. There are 13 residues in the CDR3. V was shortened by 5 bases and J by 4 bases, with 11 bases between the two germline ends. The CDR3 DNA sequence: TGTGCCAGCAGTGGATCGATGAGCACTGAAGCTTTCTTT. Its translation: CASSGSMSTEAFF.

The table lists this clonotype with a few counts. This rearrangement joins TRBV20-1 to TRBJ2-1, with D tentatively TRBD1 (5 bases). Trimming left V 5 bases short and J 4 bases short, with 15 bases between. This CDR3 comprises 14 residues. Germline-derived CDR1 and CDR2 are DFQATT and SNEGSKA (reference sequence). CDR3 in DNA: TGCAGTGCTCCTGACAGAAACACTTACAATGAGCAGTTCTTC. Its protein product is CSAPDRNTYNEQFF.

The genes are TRBV5-6 and TRBJ1-3; 9 bases are a match to TRBD1. The V gene's germline CDR1 is SGHDT and CDR2 YYEEEE. With 0 bases clipped from V and 7 bases from J, the junction kept 8 bases outside the gene matches. This CDR3 region has 16 residues. The CDR3 is CASSLDRGRGGNTIYF. The CDR3 coding sequence is TGTGCCAGCAGCTTGGACAGGGGGCGAGGTGGGAACACCATATATTTT.

Ten or more counts support this clonotype. The rearrangement joins TRBV27 to TRBJ2-6; 8 positions match TRBD1. Germline V gene lookup returns CDR1 MNHEY and CDR2 SMNVEV (reference sequence). Unmatched junction bases numbered 18, after V lost 6 bases and J lost 2 bases. The CDR3 is made up of 20 amino acids. The CDR3 sequence is CASRPTVLRGRLTGANVLTF. The CDR3 nucleotides read TGTGCCAGCAGGCCGACAGTACTCAGGGGGCGTTTGACTGGGGCCAACGTCCTGACTTTC.

This clonotype was recorded many times. This rearrangement joins TRBV12-3 or TRBV12-4 to TRBJ2-2, with TRBD2 as a possible D gene (7 bases). The V gene lost 7 bases and the J gene lost 0 bases, with 12 bases spanning the gap. CDR3 length: 15 amino acids. CDR3 DNA sequence: TGTGCCAGCACCTGGGAGGGGGCGAACACCGGGGAGCTGTTTTTT. It encodes CASTWEGANTGELFF.

This clonotype was seen ten or more times. The chain couples TRBV4-1 to TRBJ2-3, with TRBD2 matching over 10 bases. V shed 3 bases, J shed 0 bases, and the junction held 6 bases outside the gene matches. The V gene's germline CDR1 is MGHRA and CDR2 YSYEKL. The CDR3 has 17 residues. The CDR3 region has the DNA TGCGCCAGCAGCCACAATAGCGGGGGGTCTAGCACAGATACGCAGTATTTT. Translating gives CASSHNSGGSSTDTQYF.

Many counts were recorded for this clonotype. This sequence joins TRBV4-2 and TRBJ2-2; 7 bases align to TRBD2. Losses at the gene ends were 1 base for V and 6 bases for J; bases not matched to a gene: 2. The germline V gene has CDR1 LGHNA and CDR2 YNFKEQ. There are 14 residues in the CDR3. The CDR3 sequence is CASSQGLAPGELFF. In DNA, the CDR3 is TGTGCCAGCAGCCAAGGACTAGCCCCCGGGGAGCTGTTTTTT.

This clonotype was counted a few times. V usage is TRBV6-2 or TRBV6-3 and J usage is TRBJ1-5, with 9 bases lining up with TRBD1. The CDR3 covers 18 residues. Trimming took 4 bases from V and 0 from J; bases not matched to a gene: 10. Germline CDR1 reads MNHEY; CDR2 reads SVGEGT. The chain's CDR3 is CASSWNGGTGYSNQPQHF. DNA for the CDR3: TGTGCCAGCAGTTGGAACGGAGGGACAGGGTATAGCAATCAGCCCCAGCATTTT.

The V call is TRBV20-1, the J call TRBJ2-3; D possibly corresponds to TRBD2 (5 bases). CDR1 is DFQATT, CDR2 SNEGSKA, per germline (reference sequence). V dropped 5 bases and J dropped 4 bases, with 10 bases sitting between them. CDR3 length equals 12 residues. This CDR3 reads CSAGKRADTQYF. The CDR3 nucleotides read TGCAGTGCTGGAAAGAGGGCAGATACGCAGTATTTT.

This clonotype was observed at least ten times. The chain joins TRBV5-1 to TRBJ2-1; D is undetermined. The CDR3 contains 13 residues. Germline assignment: CDR1 SGHRS and CDR2 YFSETQ. Trimming stripped 2 bases from V and 9 bases from J, with 12 bases between. The CDR3 DNA follows: TGCGCCAGCAGCTTAACCACTTGGCCTGAGCAGTTCTTC. This encodes CASSLTTWPEQFF.

The sample holds many counts of this clonotype. This chain uses TRBV6-5 with TRBJ2-3; D unresolved. Germline V lookup: CDR1 MNHEY, CDR2 SVGAGI. V lost 4 bases to trimming and J lost 5 bases, with 7 bases between them. CDR3 length equals 12 residues. The CDR3 loop reads CASSSGIDTQYF. The DNA for the CDR3 is TGTGCCAGCAGTTCTGGGATAGATACGCAGTATTTT.

This clonotype came up a few times. The chain couples TRBV2 to TRBJ1-5; D ambiguous. Germline CDR1 is SNHLY and CDR2 is FYNNEI. Trimming removed 0 bases at V and 3 bases at J, with 6 bases between. CDR3 length: 14 residues. CDR3 bases: TGTGCCAGCAGTGAAGCGTTGGTCAATCAGCCCCAGCATTTT. Its protein product is CASSEALVNQPQHF.